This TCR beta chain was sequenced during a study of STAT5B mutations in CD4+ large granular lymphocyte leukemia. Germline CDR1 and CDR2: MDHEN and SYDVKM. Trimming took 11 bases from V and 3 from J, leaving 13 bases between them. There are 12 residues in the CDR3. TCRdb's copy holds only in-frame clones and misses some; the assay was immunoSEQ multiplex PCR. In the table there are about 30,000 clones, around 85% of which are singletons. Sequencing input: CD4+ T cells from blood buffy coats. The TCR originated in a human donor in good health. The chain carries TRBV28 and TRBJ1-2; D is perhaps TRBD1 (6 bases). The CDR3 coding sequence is TGTGCCTTAACAGGGAAAGACTATGGCTACACCTTC. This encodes CALTGKDYGYTF.